This T cell receptor (beta chain) appears in the sequencing data of a study of long-term antiretroviral therapy in people with HIV. Study information: Earliest sampling preceded the 2015 immediate-ART recommendation by about a decade.

They ran version v3.0 of the immunoSEQ assay at survey level. Libraries were prepared by immunoSEQ multiplex PCR; TCRdb keeps only in-frame clonotypes and omits some of them. Altogether 30,000 to 40,000 clones are present, 80% to 90% being singletons, with the ten largest covering 10%. Trimming left V 3 bases short and J 0 bases short, with 15 bases between. The germline V gene has CDR1 MDHEN and CDR2 SYDVKM. The CDR3 is 17 residues long. Sequences were derived from unsorted PBMCs, sampled 2.2 years after starting antiretroviral therapy. The sequence was obtained from a man aged 18 to 35 with HIV. The rearrangement joins TRBV28 to TRBJ1-5; no definite D call. DNA of the CDR3: TGTGCCAGCAGTTTTTGGGCACGAGACTATAGCAATCAGCCCCAGCATTTT. Translating it yields CASSFWARDYSNQPQHF.